Below are 23 T cell receptor beta chains sequenced from a single sample in a study of blood T cells in healthy people across ages. Next came a second PCR, run for about 6 to 11 cycles, which used a sample-barcoded 5' primer along with a J-beta primer mix. TCRdb re-called the 5' RACE reads through MiXCR, storing one row per CDR3 protein. The repertoire holds about 640,000 distinct CDR3 sequences, roughly 58% seen once, with about two fifths in the top ten. The specimen was blood. Source of these receptors: a man in his fifties or sixties in good health.

This clonotype was recorded once. The chain carries TRBV25-1 and TRBJ2-3; D remains unclear. CDR1 is MGHDK, CDR2 SYGVNS, per germline. This CDR3 comprises 11 residues. V lost 4 bases, J lost 9 bases, and 8 bases lay in between. The CDR3 region is CASSAHLTQYF. The CDR3 DNA sequence: TGTGCCAGCAGTGCGCATCTAACGCAGTATTTT.

The chain joins TRBV20-1 to TRBJ1-4; D call uncertain. The CDR3 covers 13 residues. The V and J ends lost 5 bases and 8 bases respectively, with 15 bases between them. Germline lookup yields CDR1 DFQATT and CDR2 SNEGSKA (reference sequence). CDR3 coding DNA: TGCAGTGCTGAATCAGGAGGGTTAGAAAAACTGTTTTTT. It encodes CSAESGGLEKLFF.

CDR3 nucleotide sequence: TGTGCCACCAGTGACCCCGCGACAGGGAACACAGATACGCAGTATTTT. Its protein is CATSDPATGNTDTQYF. The chain employs TRBV24-1 and TRBJ2-3, with TRBD1 matching 7 bases. The CDR3 consists of 16 residues. Per germline, CDR1 KGHDR and CDR2 SFDVKD. V trimming: 4 bases; J trimming: 2 bases; junction bases outside the gene matches: 8.

The gene calls are TRBV28 and TRBJ2-1; TRBD1 aligns across 7 bases. The CDR3 spans 15 residues. Germline CDR1 and CDR2: MDHEN and SYDVKM. Unmatched junction bases numbered 8, after V lost 5 bases and J lost 4 bases. The CDR3 loop is CASSPNRGPYNEQFF. The CDR3 region has the DNA TGTGCCAGCAGTCCTAACAGGGGCCCTTACAATGAGCAGTTCTTC.

The J gene is TRBJ2-3, the V gene TRBV5-1; 8 bases match TRBD2. The CDR3 has 20 residues. The junction had 15 bases not matched to a gene; V was cut back by 0 bases and J by 0 bases. Germline CDR1 reads SGHRS; CDR2 reads YFSETQ. The CDR3 here is CASSLGPFTSGASSTDTQYF. CDR3 in DNA: TGCGCCAGCAGCTTGGGGCCGTTTACTAGCGGAGCGTCTAGCACAGATACGCAGTATTTT.

This chain uses TRBV28 with TRBJ1-4; 7 bases map to TRBD1. CDR1 is MDHEN, CDR2 SYDVKM, per germline. The V segment lost 6 bases and the J segment 6 bases; nucleotides outside the gene matches: 7. This CDR3 is 14 amino acids long. The CDR3 DNA reads TGTGCCAGCAGCAAACAGGGGCGGGATGAAAAACTGTTTTTT. Translation: CASSKQGRDEKLFF.

This rearrangement joins TRBV29-1 to TRBJ2-1; 13 positions agree with TRBD2. Trimming cost V 5 bases and J 7 bases; bases outside gene matches: 2. In germline, CDR1 is SQVTM, CDR2 ANQGSEA. The CDR3 loop spans 13 amino acids. In DNA form, the CDR3 reads TGCAGCGTTACTAGCGGGGGGGGTAATGAGCAGTTCTTC. Its translation: CSVTSGGGNEQFF.

The rearrangement uses TRBV5-1 and TRBJ2-3; TRBD1 matches at 9 bases. This CDR3 is 14 amino acids long. CDR1 is SGHRS and CDR2 is YFSETQ in the germline V gene. The J segment lost 6 bases and the V segment lost 4 bases, leaving 6 bases of the junction unmatched. CDR3 amino acids: CASSRDRVPDTQYF. The CDR3 nucleotides read TGCGCCAGCAGCCGGGACAGGGTCCCGGATACGCAGTATTTT.

The chain links TRBV6-1 to TRBJ2-1; D gene ambiguous. This CDR3 is built from 12 residues. The V gene lost 2 bases and the J gene lost 8 bases, with 7 bases spanning the gap. Per germline, CDR1 MNHNS and CDR2 SASEGT. CDR3 amino acids: CASSESYHEQFF. In nucleotides, the CDR3 is TGTGCCAGCAGTGAATCGTACCATGAGCAGTTCTTC.

The count of this clonotype is one. The chain couples TRBV7-9 to TRBJ2-1; either TRBD1 or TRBD2 may supply D (6 bases each). Germline-derived CDR1 and CDR2 are SEHNR and FQNEAQ (reference sequence). The V end was cut by 4 bases, the J end by 8 bases, with 15 bases between. This CDR3 is built from 14 residues. The chain's CDR3 is CASSWGAIGYEQFF. CDR3 bases: TGTGCCAGCAGCTGGGGGGCCATCGGGTATGAGCAGTTCTTC.

This clonotype was counted at least ten times. An end of the junction does not agree with germline; a read error may underlie this. The rearrangement joins TRBV7-2 to TRBJ2-5; D is perhaps TRBD1 or TRBD2 (6 bases each). Per the germline V gene, CDR1 is SGHTA and CDR2 is FQGNSA. CDR3 size: 14 residues. CDR3 sequence (DNA): TGTGCCAGCAGTTTAGGGGGGTTCCAAGAGACCCAGTACTTC. This sequence encodes CASSLGGFQETQYF.

The rearrangement uses TRBV29-1 and TRBJ2-5; D tentatively reads TRBD1 or TRBD2 (6 bases each). The DNA matches TRBJ2-7 better at its end, which makes the J call doubtful. CDR3 length: 12 residues. Germline V gives CDR1 SQVTM, CDR2 ANQGSEA. CDR3 sequence (DNA): TGCAGCGCCCGTGTGGGGGGCAACGAGCAGTACTTC. Protein product: CSARVGGNEQYF.

This chain links TRBV5-1 with TRBJ2-5, with D maybe TRBD1 (6 bases). CDR1 is SGHRS, CDR2 YFSETQ, per germline. V was cut by 7 bases and J by 5 bases, with 24 bases left in between. CDR3 length: 16 residues. CDR3 region: CASRQIPGQRTETQYF. The CDR3 coding sequence is TGCGCCAGCCGCCAAATCCCAGGACAGAGAACGGAGACCCAGTACTTC.

This clonotype has a handful of counts. The rearrangement links TRBV6-5 to TRBJ2-7, with 9 bases matching TRBD1. This CDR3 region has 15 residues. V shed 6 bases, J shed 3 bases, and the junction held 9 bases outside the gene matches. CDR1 is MNHEY, CDR2 SVGAGI, per germline. CDR3 nucleotides: TGTGCCAGCAGGAGAGACCAGGGACAGGGCTACGAGCAGTACTTC. Its protein product is CASRRDQGQGYEQYF.

This chain links TRBV11-2 with TRBJ2-5, with D unclear. The length of the CDR3 is 14 residues. V was cut by 5 bases and J by 5 bases, with 15 bases left in between. Germline CDR1 and CDR2: SGHAT and FQNNGV. The CDR3, as DNA: TGTGCCAGCAGCCCCGAGGCAGTCGGGGAGACCCAGTACTTC. This translates into CASSPEAVGETQYF.

The chain joins TRBV24-1 to TRBJ1-2; 9 bases fit TRBD1. CDR1 and CDR2 (germline): KGHDR, SFDVKD. The V gene end was trimmed by 5 bases and the J gene end by 0 bases; junction bases not matched to a gene: 6. The CDR3 covers 16 residues. Written as DNA, the CDR3 is TGTGCCACCAGTGGAGGGGACAGGGAGACTAACTATGGCTACACCTTC. Encoded protein: CATSGGDRETNYGYTF.

The chain couples TRBV7-2 to TRBJ1-6, with a possible D match to TRBD1 (6 bases). V lost 5 bases and J lost 8, with 10 bases in between. The CDR3 extends over 13 amino acids. Germline-derived CDR1 and CDR2 are SGHTA and FQGNSA. This CDR3 reads CASSQKGDSPLHF. CDR3 coding DNA: TGTGCCAGCAGCCAAAAGGGGGATTCACCCCTCCACTTT.

The V and J genes are TRBV28 and TRBJ1-2; D remains ambiguous. Between the trimmed V and J ends, which lost 3 bases and 4 bases, there was a span of 15 bases. There are 15 residues in the CDR3. From germline, CDR1 is MDHEN and CDR2 SYDVKM. The CDR3 DNA reads TGTGCCAGCAGTTTCCCGGGGTTGCTAGTCTATGGCTACACCTTC. Its translation is CASSFPGLLVYGYTF.

This clonotype was observed a single time. The chain carries TRBV5-1 and TRBJ2-7, with 7 positions matching TRBD1. CDR1 is SGHRS, CDR2 YFSETQ, per germline. V lost 0 bases to trimming and J lost 4 bases; unmatched junction nucleotides: 7. The CDR3 is 15 amino acids. The chain's CDR3 is CASSLDRGAGYEQYF. CDR3 DNA: TGCGCCAGCAGCTTGGACAGGGGCGCCGGGTACGAGCAGTACTTC.

The gene calls are TRBV12-3 or TRBV12-4 and TRBJ1-2; 7 bases line up with TRBD1. This CDR3 has 13 amino acids. The V and J ends lost 3 bases and 6 bases, in that order; junction bases with no gene match: 4. CDR3 amino acids: CASSLTGSDGYTF. The CDR3, as DNA: TGTGCCAGCAGTTTGACAGGGTCGGATGGCTACACCTTC.

This clonotype was found once. CDR3 amino acids: CSARDWGRGAPSSYNEQYF. The CDR3 bases are TGCAGTGCTAGAGATTGGGGGAGGGGAGCCCCCAGCTCCTACAATGAGCAGTACTTC. The chain joins TRBV20-1 to TRBJ2-7; 7 bases align to TRBD2. The ends lost 0 bases at V and 7 bases at J; junction bases unmatched: 24. The CDR3 contains 19 residues. The germline V gene has CDR1 DFQATT and CDR2 SNEGSKA (reference sequence).

The chain carries TRBV6-5 and TRBJ1-6; no definite D call. Germline CDR1 MNHEY, CDR2 SVGAGI. CDR3 length: 17 residues. Trimming took 2 bases from V and 10 from J, leaving 21 bases between them. CDR3 sequence (DNA): TGTGCCAGCAGTTACGTTCGGGCCTCAGCCCGAGAATCACCCCTCCACTTT. This gives the protein CASSYVRASARESPLHF.

The genes are TRBV9 and TRBJ2-1, with 9 bases lining up with TRBD2. The last part of the DNA fits TRBJ2-7 better; the J call may be wrong. CDR1 and CDR2 from the germline V gene are SGDLS and YYNGEE. The CDR3 loop spans 16 amino acids. The CDR3 loop reads CASSPGLARDYNEQYF. Written as DNA, the CDR3 is TGTGCCAGCAGCCCGGGACTAGCTAGGGACTACAATGAGCAGTACTTC.